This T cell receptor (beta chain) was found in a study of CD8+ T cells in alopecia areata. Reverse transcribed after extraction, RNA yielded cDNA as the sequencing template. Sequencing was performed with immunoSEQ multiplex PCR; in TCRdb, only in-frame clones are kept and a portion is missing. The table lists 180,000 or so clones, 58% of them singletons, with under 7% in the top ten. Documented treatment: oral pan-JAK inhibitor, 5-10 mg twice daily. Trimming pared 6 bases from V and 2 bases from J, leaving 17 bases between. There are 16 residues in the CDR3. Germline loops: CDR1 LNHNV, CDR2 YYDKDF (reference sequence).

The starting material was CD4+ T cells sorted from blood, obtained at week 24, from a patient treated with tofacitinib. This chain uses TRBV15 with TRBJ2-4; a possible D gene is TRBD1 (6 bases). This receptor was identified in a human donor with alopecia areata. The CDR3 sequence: CATRDNREWSKNIQYF. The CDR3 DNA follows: TGTGCCACCAGGGACAACAGGGAGTGGTCCAAAAACATTCAGTACTTC.